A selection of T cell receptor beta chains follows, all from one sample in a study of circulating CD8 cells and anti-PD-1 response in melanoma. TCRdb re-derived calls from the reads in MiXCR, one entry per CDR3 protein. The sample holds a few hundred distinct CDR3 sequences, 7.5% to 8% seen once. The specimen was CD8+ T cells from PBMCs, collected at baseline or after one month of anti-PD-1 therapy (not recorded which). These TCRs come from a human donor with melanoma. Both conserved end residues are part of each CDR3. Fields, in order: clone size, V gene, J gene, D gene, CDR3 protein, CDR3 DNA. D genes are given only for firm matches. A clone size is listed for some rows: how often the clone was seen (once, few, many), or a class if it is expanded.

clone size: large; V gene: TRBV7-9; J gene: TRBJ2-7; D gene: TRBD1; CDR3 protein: CASTDTGTGHYEQYF; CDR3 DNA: TGTGCCAGCACGGACACCGGGACAGGGCACTACGAGCAGTACTTC
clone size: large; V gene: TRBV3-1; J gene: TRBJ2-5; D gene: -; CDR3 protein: CASSPGVAAQETQYF; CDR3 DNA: TGTGCCAGCAGCCCCGGGGTAGCGGCCCAAGAGACCCAGTACTTC
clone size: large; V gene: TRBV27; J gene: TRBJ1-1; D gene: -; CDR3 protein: CASNDRLNTEAFF; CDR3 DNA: TGTGCCAGCAACGACAGATTGAACACTGAAGCTTTCTTT
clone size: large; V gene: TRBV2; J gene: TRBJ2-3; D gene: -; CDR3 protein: CASSLQDTQYF; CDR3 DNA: TGTGCCAGCAGTCTTCAGGATACGCAGTATTTT
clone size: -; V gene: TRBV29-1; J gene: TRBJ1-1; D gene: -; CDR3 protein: CSVEVENNEALF; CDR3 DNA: TGCAGCGTTGAAGTGGAGAACAATGAAGCTCTCTTT
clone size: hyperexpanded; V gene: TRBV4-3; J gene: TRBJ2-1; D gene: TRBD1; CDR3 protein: CASSHLDRGSPYNEQFF; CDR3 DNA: TGCGCCAGCAGCCACCTTGACAGGGGGAGCCCCTACAATGAGCAGTTCTTC
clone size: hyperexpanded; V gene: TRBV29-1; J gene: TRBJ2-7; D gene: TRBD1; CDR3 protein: CSAGTGDYEQYF; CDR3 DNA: TGCAGCGCCGGGACAGGGGACTACGAGCAGTACTTC
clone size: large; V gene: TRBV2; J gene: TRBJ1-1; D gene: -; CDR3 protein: CASGTSNTEAFF; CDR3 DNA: TGTGCCAGTGGGACCTCGAACACTGAAGCTTTCTTT
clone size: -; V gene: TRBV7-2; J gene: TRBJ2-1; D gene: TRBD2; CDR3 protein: CAGSPTGRGGYNEQFF; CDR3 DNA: TGTGCCGGCAGCCCCACCGGACGGGGGGGGTACAATGAGCAGTTCTTC
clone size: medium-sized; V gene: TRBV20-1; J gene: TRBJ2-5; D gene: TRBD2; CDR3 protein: CSAWTSGGDSETQYF; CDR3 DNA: TGCAGTGCGTGGACTAGCGGGGGAGATAGCGAGACCCAGTACTTC
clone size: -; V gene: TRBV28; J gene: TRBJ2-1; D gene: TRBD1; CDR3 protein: CASSSTGTGVFREQFF; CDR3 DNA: TGTGCCAGCAGTTCCACCGGGACAGGGGTGTTCAGGGAGCAGTTCTTC
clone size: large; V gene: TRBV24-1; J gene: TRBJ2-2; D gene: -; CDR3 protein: CATSDPFNPGELFF; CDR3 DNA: TGTGCCACCAGTGACCCGTTTAACCCCGGGGAGCTGTTTTTT
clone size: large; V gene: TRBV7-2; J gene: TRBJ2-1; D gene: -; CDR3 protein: CASSLVTIGEQFF; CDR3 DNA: TGTGCCAGCAGCTTAGTTACGATTGGGGAGCAGTTCTTC
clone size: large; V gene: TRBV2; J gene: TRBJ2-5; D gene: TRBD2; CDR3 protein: CASTTSGNQETQYF; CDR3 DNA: TGTGCCAGCACTACTAGCGGGAATCAAGAGACCCAGTACTTC
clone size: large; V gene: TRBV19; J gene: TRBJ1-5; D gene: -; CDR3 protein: CASSTLNNQPQHF; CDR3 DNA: TGTGCCAGTAGTACCCTGAATAATCAGCCCCAGCATTTT
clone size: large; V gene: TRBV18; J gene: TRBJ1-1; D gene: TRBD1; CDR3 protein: CASSPMGTGGGTEAFF; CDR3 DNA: TGTGCCAGCTCACCTATGGGGACAGGCGGGGGCACTGAAGCTTTCTTT
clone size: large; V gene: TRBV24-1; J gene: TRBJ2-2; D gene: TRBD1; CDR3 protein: CATSGQGRQGNTGELFF; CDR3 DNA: TGTGCCACCAGTGGCCAAGGGAGACAGGGGAACACCGGGGAGCTGTTTTTT
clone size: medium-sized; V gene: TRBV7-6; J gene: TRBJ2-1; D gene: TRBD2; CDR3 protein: CASSKPGLAGYNEQFF; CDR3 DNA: TGTGCCAGCAGCAAACCGGGACTAGCGGGGTATAATGAGCAGTTCTTC
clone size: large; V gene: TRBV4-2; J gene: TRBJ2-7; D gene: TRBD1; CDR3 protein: CASSQDGTGGSYEQYF; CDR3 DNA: TGTGCCAGCAGCCAAGATGGGACAGGGGGCTCCTACGAGCAGTACTTC
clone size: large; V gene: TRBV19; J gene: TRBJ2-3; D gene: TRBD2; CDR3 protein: CASKGLAGDTDTQYF; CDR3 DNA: TGTGCCAGTAAAGGCTTAGCGGGGGACACAGATACGCAGTATTTT
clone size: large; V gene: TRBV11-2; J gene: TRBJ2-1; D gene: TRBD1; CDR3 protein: CASSSHAGGNEQFF; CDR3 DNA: TGTGCCAGCAGTTCTCACGCAGGGGGCAATGAGCAGTTCTTC
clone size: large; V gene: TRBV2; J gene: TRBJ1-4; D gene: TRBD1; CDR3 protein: CASSDDRGMQLFF; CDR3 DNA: TGTGCCAGCAGTGACGACAGGGGGATGCAACTGTTTTTT
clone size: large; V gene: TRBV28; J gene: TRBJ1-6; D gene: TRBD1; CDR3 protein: CASRSTGTGISPLHF; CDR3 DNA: TGTGCCAGCAGGTCGACCGGGACAGGGATCTCACCCCTCCACTTT
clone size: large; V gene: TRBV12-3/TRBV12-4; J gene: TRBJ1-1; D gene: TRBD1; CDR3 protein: CASRPDREDRAAFF; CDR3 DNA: TGTGCCAGCAGACCAGACAGGGAAGATCGGGCAGCTTTCTTT
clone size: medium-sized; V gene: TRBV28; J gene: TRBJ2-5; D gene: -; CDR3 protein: CASSLGLSGTQYF; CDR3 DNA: TGTGCCAGCAGTTTGGGACTCTCGGGGACCCAGTACTTC
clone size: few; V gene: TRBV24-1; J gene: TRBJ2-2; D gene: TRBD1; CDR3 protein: CATSGQGRQGDTGELFF; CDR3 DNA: TGTGCCACCAGTGGCCAAGGGAGACAGGGGGACACCGGGGAGCTGTTTTTT
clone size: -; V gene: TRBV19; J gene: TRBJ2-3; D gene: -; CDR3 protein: CASGASTDTQYF; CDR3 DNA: TGTGCCAGCGGCGCGAGCACAGATACGCAGTATTTT
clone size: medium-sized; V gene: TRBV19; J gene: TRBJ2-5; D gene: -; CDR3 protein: CASSIEGRYQETQYF; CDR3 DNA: TGTGCCAGTAGTATAGAGGGACGGTACCAAGAGACCCAGTACTTC
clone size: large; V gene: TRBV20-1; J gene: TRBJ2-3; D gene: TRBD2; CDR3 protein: CSAWTSGEPSTDTQYF; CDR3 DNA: TGCAGTGCATGGACTAGCGGGGAGCCTAGCACAGATACGCAGTATTTT
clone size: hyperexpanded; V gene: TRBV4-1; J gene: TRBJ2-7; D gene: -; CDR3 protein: CASSLPGAYEQYF; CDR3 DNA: TGCGCCAGCAGCCTACCAGGGGCCTACGAGCAGTACTTC
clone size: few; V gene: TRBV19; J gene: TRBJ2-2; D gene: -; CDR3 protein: CASSHRVDGELFF; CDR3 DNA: TGTGCCAGTAGTCACAGGGTGGACGGGGAGCTGTTTTTT
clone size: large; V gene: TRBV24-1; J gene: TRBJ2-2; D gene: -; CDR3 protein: CATSDPTRQTGELFF; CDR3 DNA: TGTGCCACCAGTGACCCGACCAGACAGACCGGGGAGCTGTTTTTT
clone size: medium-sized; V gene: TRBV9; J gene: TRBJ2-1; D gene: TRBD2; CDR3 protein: CASRRRGENEQFF; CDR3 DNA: TGTGCCAGCAGACGTCGGGGGGAGAATGAGCAGTTCTTC
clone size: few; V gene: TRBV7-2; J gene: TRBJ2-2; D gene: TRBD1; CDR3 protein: CASSLRGDRVNTGELFF; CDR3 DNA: TGTGCCAGCAGCTTGAGGGGGGACAGGGTGAACACCGGGGAGCTGTTTTTT
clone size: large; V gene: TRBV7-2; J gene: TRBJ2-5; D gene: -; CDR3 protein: CASSPSETQYF; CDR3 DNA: TGTGCCAGCAGCCCCAGTGAGACCCAGTACTTC
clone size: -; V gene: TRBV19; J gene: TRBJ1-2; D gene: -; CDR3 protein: CASSTQDSGYYGYTF; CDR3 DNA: TGTGCCAGTAGTACTCAGGACAGCGGGTACTATGGCTACACCTTC
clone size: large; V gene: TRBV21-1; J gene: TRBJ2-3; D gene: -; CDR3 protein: CASSKGVDWARTDTQYF; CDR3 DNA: TGTGCCAGCAGCAAAGGTGTGGACTGGGCTCGCACAGATACGCAGTATTTT
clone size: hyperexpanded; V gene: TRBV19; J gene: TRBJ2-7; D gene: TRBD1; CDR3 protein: CASSAGQDYEQYF; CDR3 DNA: TGTGCCAGTAGTGCGGGACAGGACTACGAGCAGTACTTC
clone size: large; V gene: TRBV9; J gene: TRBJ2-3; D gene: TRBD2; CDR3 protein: CASSAPRLAGGLTDTQYF; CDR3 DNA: TGTGCCAGCAGCGCCCCCCGACTAGCGGGGGGCCTCACAGATACGCAGTATTTT
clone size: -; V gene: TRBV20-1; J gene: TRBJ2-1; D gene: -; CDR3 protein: CSARDGGGLNEQFF; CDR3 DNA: TGCAGTGCTAGAGATGGAGGGGGGCTCAATGAGCAGTTCTTC
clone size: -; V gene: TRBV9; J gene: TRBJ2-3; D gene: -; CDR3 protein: CASSVGTDTQYF; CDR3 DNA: TGTGCCAGCAGCGTAGGGACAGATACGCAGTATTTT
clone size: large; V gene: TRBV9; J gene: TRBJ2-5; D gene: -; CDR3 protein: CASSFPDSAETQYF; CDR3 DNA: TGTGCCAGCAGCTTCCCGGACTCGGCGGAGACCCAGTACTTC
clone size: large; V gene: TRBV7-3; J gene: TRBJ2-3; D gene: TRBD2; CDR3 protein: CASSSTGGVTDTQYF; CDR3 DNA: TGTGCCAGCAGCTCGACGGGGGGTGTCACAGATACGCAGTATTTT
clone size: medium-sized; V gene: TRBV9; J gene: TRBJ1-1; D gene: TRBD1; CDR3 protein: CASSDSGGGNTEAFF; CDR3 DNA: TGTGCCAGCAGCGATTCAGGGGGAGGGAACACTGAAGCTTTCTTT
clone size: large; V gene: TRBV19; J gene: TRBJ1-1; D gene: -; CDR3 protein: CASSLTSNTEAFF; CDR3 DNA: TGTGCCAGTAGTCTAACAAGTAACACTGAAGCTTTCTTT
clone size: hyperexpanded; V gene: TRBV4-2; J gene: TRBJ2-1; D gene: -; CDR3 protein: CASSQDLPSSYNEQFF; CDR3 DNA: TGTGCCAGCAGCCAAGACCTCCCGAGCTCCTACAATGAGCAGTTCTTC
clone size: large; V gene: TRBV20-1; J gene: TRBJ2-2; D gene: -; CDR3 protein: CSARDGTLDTGELFF; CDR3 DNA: TGCAGTGCTAGAGATGGGACACTTGACACCGGGGAGCTGTTTTTT
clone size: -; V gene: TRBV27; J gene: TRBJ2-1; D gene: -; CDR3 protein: CASGPVDDSYNEQFF; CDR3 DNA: TGTGCCAGCGGTCCCGTCGATGACTCCTACAATGAGCAGTTCTTC
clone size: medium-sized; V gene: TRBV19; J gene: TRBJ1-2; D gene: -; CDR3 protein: CASSMVRDYGYTF; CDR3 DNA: TGTGCCAGTAGTATGGTCAGAGACTATGGCTACACCTTC
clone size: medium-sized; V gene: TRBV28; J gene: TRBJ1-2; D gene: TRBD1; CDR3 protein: CASSLGGGNYGYTF; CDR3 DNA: TGTGCCAGCAGTTTAGGAGGGGGCAACTATGGCTACACCTTC
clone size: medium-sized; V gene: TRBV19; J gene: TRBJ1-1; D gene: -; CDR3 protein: CASSISRNTEAFF; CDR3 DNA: TGTGCCAGTAGTATTTCCAGGAACACTGAAGCTTTCTTT
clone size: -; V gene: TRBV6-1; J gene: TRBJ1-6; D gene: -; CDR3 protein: CASSEAYRASSTLHF; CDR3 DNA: TGTGCCAGCAGTGAAGCGTACAGGGCTAGTTCAACCCTCCACTTT
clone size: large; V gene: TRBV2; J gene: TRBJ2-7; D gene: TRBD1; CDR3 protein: CASNLIQGQGRRTYEQYF; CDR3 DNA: TGTGCATCAAATCTGATTCAAGGACAGGGGAGGAGGACCTACGAGCAGTACTTC
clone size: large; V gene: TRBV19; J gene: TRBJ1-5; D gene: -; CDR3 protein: CASSIWEGQPQHF; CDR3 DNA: TGTGCCAGTAGTATTTGGGAAGGGCAGCCCCAGCATTTT